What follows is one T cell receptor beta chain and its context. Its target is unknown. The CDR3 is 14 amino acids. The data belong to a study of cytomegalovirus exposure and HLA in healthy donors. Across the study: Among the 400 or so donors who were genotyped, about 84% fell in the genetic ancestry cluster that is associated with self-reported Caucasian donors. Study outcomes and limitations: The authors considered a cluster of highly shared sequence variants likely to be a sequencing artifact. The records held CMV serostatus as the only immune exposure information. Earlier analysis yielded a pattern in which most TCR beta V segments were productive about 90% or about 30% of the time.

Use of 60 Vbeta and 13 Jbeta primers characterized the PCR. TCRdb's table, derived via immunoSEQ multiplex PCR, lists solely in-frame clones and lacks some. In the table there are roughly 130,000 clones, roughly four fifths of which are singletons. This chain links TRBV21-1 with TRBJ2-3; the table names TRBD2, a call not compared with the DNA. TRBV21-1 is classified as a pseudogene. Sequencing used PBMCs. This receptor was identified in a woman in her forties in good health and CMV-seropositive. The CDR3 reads CASSKAGGGVTQYF. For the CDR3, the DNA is TGTGCCAGCAGCAAAGCGGGGGGGGGCGTTACGCAGTATTTT.